This T cell receptor (beta chain) was captured by sequencing in a study of blood T cells in healthy people across ages. Then a second PCR, running about 6 to 12 cycles, was carried out with a sample-barcoded 5' primer and a J-beta primer mix. TCRdb analysed the 5' RACE reads with MiXCR anew, one entry per CDR3 protein. The data hold roughly 2 million distinct CDR3 sequences, with roughly 49% observed a single time. Caucasian, healthy and from Russia, the donors were aged between about 6 and 90. Each sample used at least 6 million PBMCs. The authors extracted at least 6 micrograms of total RNA per sample. Germline V gene data show CDR1 as SEHNR and CDR2 as FQNEAQ (reference sequence). The CDR3 length is 17 residues. The ends lost 0 bases at V and 3 bases at J; junction bases unmatched: 5. This clonotype was counted ten times or more.

The chain uses TRBV7-9 and TRBJ2-6, with 7 bases that match TRBD1. The source is a woman aged 40-49 years in good health. Sequencing used blood. CDR3 protein: CASSLAAGGIGANVLTF. CDR3 in DNA: TGTGCCAGCAGCTTAGCGGCAGGGGGTATTGGGGCCAACGTCCTGACTTTC.